This T cell receptor (beta chain) was found in a study of blood T cell repertoires in COVID-19. Study in general: Samples of COVID-19 (acute and convalescent) were obtained from the United States, Italy and Spain. In each case, the material was cDNA or gDNA derived from T cells, B-cell-depleted T cells, or PBMCs.

In the authors' methods: It was from reference gene primer amplification that nucleated cell counts were estimated. Profiled with immunoSEQ multiplex PCR; TCRdb holds only in-frame clones, not every one. The D gene and trimming were derived from the DNA, and the V and J assignments and clone size from that table. Of around 30,000 clones detected, 75% to 85% appear once; the ten largest clones hold about 25%. Per the germline V gene, CDR1 is KGHSH and CDR2 is LQKENI. V was clipped by 2 bases and J by 3 bases, with 14 bases between them. The CDR3 totals 15 residues. This receptor was taken from a human donor in a cohort sampled during active COVID-19. The sequenced material came from peripheral blood. V gene TRBV18 combines with J gene TRBJ2-7; D call uncertain. CDR3 in DNA: TGTGCCAGCTCACCATCAGGTCCTGATAGCTACGAGCAGTACTTC. It is translated as CASSPSGPDSYEQYF.